One sample yielded the 22 T cell receptor beta chains listed below, sequenced in a study of PD-L1 blockade in urothelial cancer (dated by TCRdb to the late 2010s). Receptor amplification or capture employed the immunoSEQ multiplex PCR assay. Entries here come from immuneACCESS through TCRdb and include only in-frame sequences with V and J called. Some clones fail to appear in such tables; in the studies checked, an unresolved V gene covers under half of the shortfall, and the cause of the remainder is unknown. The table for this sample lists about 28,000 clones; around 86% of them were counted only once. Together, the top ten hold about 2% of the sample. Sequenced material: PBMCs, taken around atezolizumab (anti-PD-L1) treatment. The receptor set was obtained from a man in his fifties with urothelial cancer.

This CDR3 is CATSRQQGAYGYTF. For the CDR3, the DNA is TGTGCCACCAGCAGACAACAGGGGGCCTATGGCTACACCTTC. The chain employs TRBV15 and TRBJ1-2; 9 bases align to TRBD1. CDR1 is LNHNV, CDR2 YYDKDF, per germline (reference sequence). CDR3 length: 14 residues. V dropped 2 bases and J dropped 4; count of bases not matched to a gene: 2.

V gene TRBV4-1 combines with J gene TRBJ2-3, with D possibly matching TRBD1 (6 bases). The CDR3 is 20 residues long. Trimming took 4 bases from V and 6 from J, leaving 32 bases between them. Germline V gene data show CDR1 as MGHRA and CDR2 as YSYEKL. The CDR3 DNA reads as TGCGCCAGCAGCCGAGAATCTCCCTTGAAGGGGCAGGGGAGAGGGGATACGCAGTATTTT. Its translation is CASSRESPLKGQGRGDTQYF.

The chain joins TRBV4-1 to TRBJ2-7; weak D call: TRBD1 (6 bases). Between the trimmed V and J ends, which lost 4 bases and 0 bases, there was a span of 19 bases. Germline V gives CDR1 MGHRA, CDR2 YSYEKL. This CDR3 region has 17 residues. The CDR3 region has the DNA TGCGCCAGCAGCCGACAGGACAGTCGGAGAAGCTCCTACGAGCAGTACTTC. Its translation: CASSRQDSRRSSYEQYF.

The V gene is TRBV19, the J gene TRBJ1-5; D is uncertain. Per germline, CDR1 LNHDA and CDR2 SQIVND (reference sequence). This CDR3 is 17 amino acids long. V lost 2 bases and J lost 9, with 23 bases in between. CDR3 sequence (DNA): TGTGCCAGTAGTATACGGCAGGAGGCCCGATTAAAAGGGCCCCAGCATTTT. Translating it yields CASSIRQEARLKGPQHF.

The chain couples TRBV6-4 to TRBJ2-2; D unresolved. The V end lost 7 bases, the J end lost 4 bases, and 10 bases lay between the germline ends. Looked up from germline, CDR1 is MRHNA and CDR2 is SNTAGT. This CDR3 region has 13 residues. DNA for the CDR3: TGTGCCAGCAATCCGGGTGGCACCGGGGAGCTGTTTTTT. As protein: CASNPGGTGELFF.

CDR3 in DNA: TGTGCCAGCTCACCACCGACAGGGGGCGCAGGGGAGCAGTACTTC. Translation gives CASSPPTGGAGEQYF. This chain links TRBV18 with TRBJ2-7; 10 nucleotides match TRBD1. This CDR3 region has 15 residues. Germline assignment: CDR1 KGHSH and CDR2 LQKENI. J lost 7 bases, V lost 0 bases, and 6 bases had no gene match.

This sequence joins TRBV2 and TRBJ2-3, with TRBD2 matching 7 bases. Germline-derived CDR1 and CDR2 are SNHLY and FYNNEI. The junction had 10 bases not matched to a gene; V was cut back by 10 bases and J by 0 bases. The CDR3 length is 15 residues. For the CDR3, the DNA is TGTGCCACCCAGCGGGGCAACCCTAGCACAGATACGCAGTATTTT. Amino acid sequence: CATQRGNPSTDTQYF.

This clone was seen just once. The V call is TRBV14, the J call TRBJ1-1; 9 bases align to TRBD1. The germline V gene encodes CDR1 SGHDN and CDR2 FVKESK. J gave up 1 base and V 3 bases, and 6 bases lay outside the gene matches. The CDR3 sequence is 16 residues long. CDR3 sequence reads: CASSQGLGQGNTEAFF. The CDR3, as DNA: TGTGCCAGCAGCCAGGGACTGGGACAGGGGAACACTGAAGCTTTCTTT.

The chain employs TRBV6-1 and TRBJ1-2; no definite D call. Germline CDR1 reads MNHNS; CDR2 reads SASEGT. This CDR3 is built from 13 residues. V lost 2 bases and J 5 bases, leaving 9 bases between the germline ends. CDR3 coding DNA: TGTGCCAGCAGTGAATTGGAACAGTATGGCTACACCTTC. Protein product: CASSELEQYGYTF.

This chain connects TRBV6-1 to TRBJ1-5; 8 bases are shared with TRBD1. CDR1 and CDR2 (germline): MNHNS, SASEGT. Trimming at V came to 6 bases and at J to 1 base, leaving 5 bases not matched to a gene. This CDR3 spans 15 amino acids. In nucleotides, the CDR3 is TGTGCCAGCAGGGAGGACAGGGCGAGCAATCAGCCCCAGCATTTT. Translating it yields CASREDRASNQPQHF.

The rearrangement links TRBV7-9 to TRBJ1-5; perhaps TRBD1 as D (5 bases). Trimming left V 5 bases short and J 0 bases short, with 11 bases between. This CDR3 has 15 amino acids. Germline CDR1 and CDR2: SEHNR and FQNEAQ (reference sequence). The CDR3 sequence is CASSPGGHSNQPQHF. The CDR3 DNA sequence: TGTGCCAGCAGCCCCGGCGGACATAGCAATCAGCCCCAGCATTTT.

The chain has TRBV29-1 and TRBJ1-4; 8 bases align to TRBD1. The length of the CDR3 is 15 residues. From germline, CDR1 is SQVTM and CDR2 ANQGSEA. The junction had 12 bases not matched to a gene; V was cut back by 4 bases and J by 8 bases. The CDR3 DNA reads as TGCAGCGTTGGACAGGGGTGGGGATTGAACGAAAAACTGTTTTTT. It yields the protein CSVGQGWGLNEKLFF.

The rearrangement joins TRBV28 to TRBJ1-2; a possible D gene is TRBD1 (6 bases). This CDR3 is built from 14 residues. V lost 4 bases, J lost 4 bases, and 13 bases lay in between. Germline CDR1 and CDR2: MDHEN and SYDVKM. The DNA for the CDR3 is TGTGCCAGCAGTTCCCCGGGGGGGGCCTATGGCTACACCTTC. This sequence encodes CASSSPGGAYGYTF.

The chain combines TRBV6-1 with TRBJ1-1; perhaps TRBD1 as D (5 bases). CDR1 MNHNS and CDR2 SASEGT come from the germline V gene. The ends were cut back, 3 bases at V and 10 bases at J, with 27 bases in the middle. The CDR3 length is 17 residues. The CDR3 DNA follows: TGTGCCAGCAGTGATTTGGGGTCTCCCGTGGCCGTGGGGCGAGCTTTCTTT. This translates into CASSDLGSPVAVGRAFF.

This clone was counted only a few times. The gene calls are TRBV28 and TRBJ2-2; D is possibly TRBD1 (8 bases). V was pared by 8 bases and J by 8 bases, with 18 bases between. The CDR3 consists of 14 residues. Germline CDR1 is MDHEN and CDR2 is SYDVKM. CDR3 loop: CASSLTGEGGELFF. CDR3 nucleotides: TGTGCCAGCTCCCTGACAGGGGAGGGAGGGGAGCTGTTTTTT.

The chain is built from TRBV7-9 and TRBJ1-2; 8 positions match TRBD1. This CDR3 has 15 residues. Per germline, CDR1 SEHNR and CDR2 FQNEAQ (reference sequence). With V trimmed by 5 bases and J by 10 bases, 15 bases remained unmatched. CDR3 protein: CASSPQGTGPLPYTF. For the CDR3, the DNA is TGTGCCAGCAGCCCGCAGGGGACAGGTCCTCTCCCCTACACCTTC.

This clone was observed once. The V gene is TRBV2, the J gene TRBJ2-3; 13 bases are shared with TRBD2. After removal of 5 bases from V and 2 bases from J, the junction contained 10 bases not matched to a gene. The germline gives CDR1 SNHLY, CDR2 FYNNEI. The CDR3 is 18 residues long. The CDR3 DNA reads as TGTGCCAGCAGTCGGACTAGCGGGAGAGCTCAGAACACAGATACGCAGTATTTT. Translation gives CASSRTSGRAQNTDTQYF.

This clone appeared a few times. This rearrangement joins TRBV2 to TRBJ2-7; TRBD1 agrees at 9 bases. Germline CDR1 is SNHLY and CDR2 is FYNNEI. V lost 6 bases and J lost 7; bases outside the gene matches: 16. The CDR3 contains 16 residues. CDR3: CASRGDRVTPPGEQYF. Here the CDR3 DNA reads TGTGCCAGCAGGGGGGACAGGGTAACCCCGCCGGGAGAGCAGTACTTC.

The chain has TRBV19 and TRBJ1-6; D not resolved. This CDR3 spans 14 amino acids. Between the trimmed V and J ends, which lost 5 bases and 5 bases, there was a span of 10 bases. Germline V CDR1 and CDR2: LNHDA, SQIVND (reference sequence). The DNA of the CDR3 is TGTGCCAGTAGTCAACGGGGAAATAATTCACCCCTCCACTTT. Translating gives CASSQRGNNSPLHF.

This sequence joins TRBV5-1 and TRBJ2-3, with 13 bases identical to TRBD2. Losses at the gene ends were 4 bases for V and 7 bases for J; bases not matched to a gene: 9. In germline, CDR1 is SGHRS, CDR2 YFSETQ. CDR3 length: 16 amino acids. The CDR3 coding sequence is TGCGCCAGCAGCCCCACACTAGCGGGGGGGCTAAATACGCAGTATTTT. The encoded protein is CASSPTLAGGLNTQYF. The full variable domain, its missing parts supplied by reference TRBV5-1 and TRBJ2-3, is KAGVTQTPRYLIKTRGQQVTLSCSPISGHRSVSWYQQTPGQGLQFLFEYFSETQRNKGNFPGRFSGRQFSNSRSEMNVSTLELGDSALYLCASSPTLAGGLNTQYFGPGTRLTVL.

The chain recombines TRBV18 with TRBJ2-3; 7 bases match TRBD2. Germline V gene lookup returns CDR1 KGHSH and CDR2 LQKENI. V shed 4 bases and J 2 bases; nucleotides not matched to a gene: 15. The CDR3 length is 18 residues. CDR3 region: CASSRLSPQREITDTQYF. CDR3 sequence (DNA): TGTGCCAGCTCACGACTCAGTCCCCAGCGGGAAATCACAGATACGCAGTATTTT.

This rearrangement joins TRBV10-3 to TRBJ1-2, with 8 bases that match TRBD1. Per the germline V gene, CDR1 is ENHRY and CDR2 is SYGVKD. V was pared by 3 bases and J by 4 bases, with 7 bases of the junction left unmatched. The CDR3 runs 15 residues. The CDR3 nucleotides read TGTGCCATCAGTGACGGACAGGGAGGTACCTATGGCTACACCTTC. It specifies CAISDGQGGTYGYTF.